Listed below are T cell receptor beta chains from one sample, sequenced in a study of CD39 and CD103 CD8 tumor-infiltrating T cells. The assay was immunoSEQ multiplex PCR, and TCRdb's table has in-frame clones only and misses some. The table lists under 20,000 clones, 75% to 95% of them singletons, with about 4.6% in the top ten. The sample was CD8+ T cells sorted from blood. The receptors were gathered from a human donor with head and neck squamous cell carcinoma. The CDR3 runs from the conserved cysteine through the conserved F or W. Fields, in order: V gene, clone size, D gene, J gene, CDR3 DNA, CDR3 protein. A D gene is named only where the DNA matches it firmly. Rows may omit the clone size; those that give it use once, few, many or a size class.

>TRBV7-9|NA|NA|TRBJ2-1
TGTGCCAGCAGCTGGGGTGTGGGCAATGAGCAGTTCTTC
CASSWGVGNEQFF
>TRBV19|NA|TRBD1|TRBJ1-1
TGTGCCAGTGGACAGGGTCGCACTGAAGCTTTCTTT
CASGQGRTEAFF
>TRBV9|NA|NA|TRBJ2-3
TGTGCCAGCAGCGTAGTTGGCGGGGGCATTAGCACAGATACGCAGTATTTT
CASSVVGGGISTDTQYF
>TRBV4-1|NA|NA|TRBJ2-7
TGCGCCAGCAGCCAAGGACCCGCCCCGAGCGAGCAGTACTTC
CASSQGPAPSEQYF
>TRBV18|NA|TRBD1|TRBJ1-1
TGTGCCAGCTCACCGAGGGGGCAGGGAGACACTGAAGCTTTCTTT
CASSPRGQGDTEAFF
>TRBV5-1|NA|NA|TRBJ2-7
TGCGCCAGCAGCTTGGAACAGGGCCGATTTTACGAGCAGTACTTC
CASSLEQGRFYEQYF
>TRBV4-1|NA|NA|TRBJ2-3
TGCGCCAGCAGAAGCGAAGCGTCTAGCACAGATACGCAGTATTTT
CASRSEASSTDTQYF
>TRBV29-1|few|TRBD1|TRBJ1-1
TGCAGCGTAAGGGACAGGGAGGTCACTGAAGCTTTCTTT
CSVRDREVTEAFF
>TRBV28|NA|NA|TRBJ2-1
TGTGCCAGCAGCCTAAACCGCGCCTACAATGAGCAGTTCTTC
CASSLNRAYNEQFF
>TRBV13|NA|TRBD1|TRBJ2-2
TGTGCCAGCAGCCCGCCCATCCCCCGGGACAGGGGGGTCGGGGAGCTGTTTTTT
CASSPPIPRDRGVGELFF
>TRBV5-1|NA|NA|TRBJ2-7
TGCGCCAGCAGCCATGGACAGAACGAGCAGTACTTC
CASSHGQNEQYF
>TRBV9|NA|NA|TRBJ2-7
TGTGCCAGCAGCGTAGGTGGCAGCCCCTACGAGCAGTACTTC
CASSVGGSPYEQYF
>TRBV28|NA|NA|TRBJ2-7
TGTGCCAGCAGTTTACGCGGGCGCCGTTCGGACGAGCAGTACTTC
CASSLRGRRSDEQYF
>TRBV7-9|NA|NA|TRBJ2-1
TGTGCCAGCGTGCGCCGGGTCGGAGGTTACAATGAGCAGTTCTTC
CASVRRVGGYNEQFF
>TRBV7-8|NA|TRBD2|TRBJ2-7
TGTGCCAGCAGCTTAGTTCTAGCGGGGGCCAACTACGAGCAGTACTTC
CASSLVLAGANYEQYF
>TRBV2|once|TRBD2|TRBJ2-7
TGTGCCAGTCTAGCGGGGGTCCCCGAGCAGTACTTC
CASLAGVPEQYF
>TRBV25-1|once|NA|TRBJ2-1
TGTGCCAGCAGTGTTGCAGGCCCCTACAATGAGCAGTTCTTC
CASSVAGPYNEQFF
>TRBV5-1|NA|NA|TRBJ2-3
TGCGCCAGCAGCTTGGTTTCAGATACGCAGTATTTT
CASSLVSDTQYF
>TRBV5-1|NA|NA|TRBJ2-7
TGCGCCAGCAGCTTGGTTGGGGTCTACGAGCAGTACTTC
CASSLVGVYEQYF
>TRBV14|few|TRBD1|TRBJ1-6
TGTGCCAGCAGCCAGAAGACAGGGTGGGATTCACCCCTCCACTTT
CASSQKTGWDSPLHF
>TRBV7-9|NA|NA|TRBJ2-5
TGTGCCAGCAGCCCTCAGGGGCAAGAGACCCAGTACTTC
CASSPQGQETQYF
>TRBV2|NA|NA|TRBJ2-1
TGTGCCAGCAGCGGACCGGGGGCCACCTACAATGAGCAGTTCTTC
CASSGPGATYNEQFF
>TRBV4-1|once|TRBD1|TRBJ2-1
TGCGCCAGCAGCCAGTCCCCGGGACAGTTTTGGAATGAGCAGTTCTTC
CASSQSPGQFWNEQFF
>TRBV1|NA|NA|TRBJ2-1
TGCACCAGCAGCCAACCTACGGCCCGGGAACGGTACAATGAGCAGTTCTTC
CTSSQPTARERYNEQFF
>TRBV5-1|NA|TRBD1|TRBJ1-1
TGCGCCAGCAGCTTGGGACAGGGCGCGAACACTGAAGCTTTCTTT
CASSLGQGANTEAFF